A selection of T cell receptor beta chains follows, all from one sample in a study of PD-1 blockade in classical Hodgkin lymphoma. Profiling relied on immunoSEQ multiplex PCR, and the TCRdb table lists in-frame clones only, not all of them. The sample holds roughly 25,000 clones; 65% to 85% are singletons and the top ten take about 1.8%. This specimen consisted of CD4+ T cells from blood, obtained at baseline. The receptors stem from a human donor with classical Hodgkin lymphoma. Both conserved end residues are part of each CDR3. The order of the fields is D gene, V gene, J gene, CDR3 protein. A D gene is named only where the DNA matches it firmly.

TRBD1	TRBV7-2	TRBJ2-5	CATERGQGETQYF
TRBD1	TRBV5-1	TRBJ1-6	CASSFRDSGSSSYNSPLHF
NA	TRBV23-1	TRBJ2-5	CASSPSLYQETQYF
NA	TRBV11-1	TRBJ1-2	CASSLEEGGGYTF
NA	TRBV4-2	TRBJ1-5	CASSQGRDSNQPQHF
NA	TRBV11-3	TRBJ1-3	CASSLRISGNTIYF
NA	TRBV11-2	TRBJ1-6	CASSLGTRVNNSPLHF
TRBD1	TRBV6-5	TRBJ2-7	CASSYGTGGSYEQYF
NA	TRBV19	TRBJ1-1	CASSPNTGTLMNTEAFF
TRBD1	TRBV11-1	TRBJ1-2	CASSSTGPYGYTF
NA	TRBV11-2	TRBJ2-2	CASSAQQGELFF
NA	TRBV5-1	TRBJ1-6	CASSWGPGENSPLHF
NA	TRBV4-3	TRBJ2-3	CASSPRAVDTQYF
TRBD1	TRBV19	TRBJ2-1	CASSRQGFGSYNEQFF